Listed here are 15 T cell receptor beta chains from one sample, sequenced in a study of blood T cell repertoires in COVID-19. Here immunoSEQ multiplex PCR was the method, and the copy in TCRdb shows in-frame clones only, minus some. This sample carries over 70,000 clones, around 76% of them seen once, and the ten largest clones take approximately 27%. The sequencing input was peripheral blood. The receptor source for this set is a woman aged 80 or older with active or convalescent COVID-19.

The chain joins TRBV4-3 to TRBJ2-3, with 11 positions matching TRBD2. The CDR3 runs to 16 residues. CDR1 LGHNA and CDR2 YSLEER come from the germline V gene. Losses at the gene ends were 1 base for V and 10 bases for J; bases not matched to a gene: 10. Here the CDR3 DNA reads TGCGCCAGCAGCCAAGGAACTAGCGGGGGAGCGGGGCCGCAGTATTTT. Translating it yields CASSQGTSGGAGPQYF.

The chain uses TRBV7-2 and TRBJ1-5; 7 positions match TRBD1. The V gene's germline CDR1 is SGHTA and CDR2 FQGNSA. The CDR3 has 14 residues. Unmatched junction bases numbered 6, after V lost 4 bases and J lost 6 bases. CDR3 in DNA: TGTGCCAGCAGCTCCGACAGGGAAGCTCAGCCCCAGCATTTT. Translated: CASSSDREAQPQHF.

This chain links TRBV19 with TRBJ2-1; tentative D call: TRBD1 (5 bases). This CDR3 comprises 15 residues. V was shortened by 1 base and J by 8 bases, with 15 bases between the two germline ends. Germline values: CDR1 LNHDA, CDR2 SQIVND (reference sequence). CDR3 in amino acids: CASSIVGNFRDEQFF. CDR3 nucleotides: TGTGCCAGTAGTATAGTTGGGAACTTCAGGGATGAGCAGTTCTTC.

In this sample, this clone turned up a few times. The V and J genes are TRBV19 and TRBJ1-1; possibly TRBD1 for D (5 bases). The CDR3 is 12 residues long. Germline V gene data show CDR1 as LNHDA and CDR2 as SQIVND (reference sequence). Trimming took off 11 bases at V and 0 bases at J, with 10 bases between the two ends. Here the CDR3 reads CASGYMNTEAFF. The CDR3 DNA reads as TGTGCCTCAGGGTATATGAACACTGAAGCTTTCTTT.

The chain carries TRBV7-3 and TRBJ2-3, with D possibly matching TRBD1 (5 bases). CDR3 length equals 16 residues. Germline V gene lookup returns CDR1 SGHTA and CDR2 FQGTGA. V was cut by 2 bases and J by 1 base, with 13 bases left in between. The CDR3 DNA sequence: TGTGCCAGCAGCTTACAGGGATTTCCAGGCACAGATACGCAGTATTTT. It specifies CASSLQGFPGTDTQYF.

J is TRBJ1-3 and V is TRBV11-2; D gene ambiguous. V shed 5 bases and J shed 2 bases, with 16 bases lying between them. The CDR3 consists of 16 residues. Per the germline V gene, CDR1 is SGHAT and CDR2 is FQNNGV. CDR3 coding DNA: TGTGCCAGCAGCGCAACTTCCCGAGGAACTGGAAACACCATATATTTT. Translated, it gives CASSATSRGTGNTIYF.

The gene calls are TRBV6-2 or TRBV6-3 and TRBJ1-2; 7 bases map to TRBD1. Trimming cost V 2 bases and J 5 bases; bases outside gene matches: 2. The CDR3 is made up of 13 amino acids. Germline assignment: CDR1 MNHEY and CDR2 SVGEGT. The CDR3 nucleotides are TGTGCCAGCAGTTACCCGACAGGGTATGGCTACACCTTC. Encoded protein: CASSYPTGYGYTF.

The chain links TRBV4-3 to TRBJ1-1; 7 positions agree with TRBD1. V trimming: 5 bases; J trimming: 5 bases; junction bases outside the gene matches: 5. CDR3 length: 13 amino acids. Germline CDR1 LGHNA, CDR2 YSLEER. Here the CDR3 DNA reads TGCGCCAGCAGCGCCAGGGGGAGGACTGAAGCTTTCTTT. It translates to CASSARGRTEAFF.

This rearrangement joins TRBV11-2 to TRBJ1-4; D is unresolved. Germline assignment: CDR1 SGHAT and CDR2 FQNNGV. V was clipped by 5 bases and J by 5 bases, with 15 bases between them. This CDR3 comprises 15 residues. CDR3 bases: TGTGCCAGCAGCAAACGGGTCGTAGAGAATGAAAAACTGTTTTTT. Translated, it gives CASSKRVVENEKLFF.

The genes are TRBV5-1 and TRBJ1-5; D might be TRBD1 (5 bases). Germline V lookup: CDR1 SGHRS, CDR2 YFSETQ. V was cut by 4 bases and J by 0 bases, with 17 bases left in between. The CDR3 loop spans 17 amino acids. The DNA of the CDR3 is TGCGCCAGCAGCCCCGACGGCGGGGGATATAGCAATCAGCCCCAGCATTTT. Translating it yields CASSPDGGGYSNQPQHF.

The CDR3 DNA sequence: TGCGCCAGCAGCTTGGTGGACAGCAAGGAGACCCAGTACTTC. Amino acid sequence: CASSLVDSKETQYF. The chain employs TRBV5-1 and TRBJ2-5, with a possible D match to TRBD1 (6 bases). The germline V gene encodes CDR1 SGHRS and CDR2 YFSETQ. V gave up 0 bases and J gave up 5 bases, with 11 bases separating them. This CDR3 is built from 14 residues.

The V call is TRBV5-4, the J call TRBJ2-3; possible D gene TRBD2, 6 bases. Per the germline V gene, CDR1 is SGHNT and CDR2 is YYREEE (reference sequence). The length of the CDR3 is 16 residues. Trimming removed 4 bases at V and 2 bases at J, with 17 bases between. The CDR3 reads CASSPPHRRVTDTQYF. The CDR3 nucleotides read TGTGCCAGCAGCCCCCCTCACAGGAGGGTCACAGATACGCAGTATTTT.

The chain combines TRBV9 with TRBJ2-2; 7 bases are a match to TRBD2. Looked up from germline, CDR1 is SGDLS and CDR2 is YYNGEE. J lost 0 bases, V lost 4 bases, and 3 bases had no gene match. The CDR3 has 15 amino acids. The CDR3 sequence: CASSLLASNTGELFF. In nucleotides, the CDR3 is TGTGCCAGCAGCCTACTAGCGTCGAACACCGGGGAGCTGTTTTTT.

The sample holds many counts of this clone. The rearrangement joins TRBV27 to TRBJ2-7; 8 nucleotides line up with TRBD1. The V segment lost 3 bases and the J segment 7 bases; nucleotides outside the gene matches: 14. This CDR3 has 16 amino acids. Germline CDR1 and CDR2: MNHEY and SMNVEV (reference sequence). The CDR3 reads CASSLFGQGNLGEQYF. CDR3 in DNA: TGTGCCAGCAGTTTGTTTGGACAGGGAAATCTGGGGGAGCAGTACTTC.

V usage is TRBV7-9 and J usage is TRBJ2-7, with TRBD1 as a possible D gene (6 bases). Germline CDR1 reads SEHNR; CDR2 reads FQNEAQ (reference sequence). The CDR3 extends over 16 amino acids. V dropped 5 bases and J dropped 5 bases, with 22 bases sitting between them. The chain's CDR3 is CASSPLTPSNRDEQYF. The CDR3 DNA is TGTGCCAGCAGCCCCTTGACCCCTAGTAACAGGGACGAGCAGTACTTC.